A single sample gave rise to the 26 T cell receptor beta chains below, sequenced in a study of blood T cell repertoires in COVID-19. TCRdb's table, derived via immunoSEQ multiplex PCR, lists solely in-frame clones and lacks some. Among roughly 260,000 clones listed, around four fifths were seen once. Sequenced sample: peripheral blood. These receptors originate from a woman between 40 and 55 years old with active or convalescent COVID-19.

The V call is TRBV7-3, the J call TRBJ2-3; 9 bases are shared with TRBD2. The CDR3 is 16 amino acids. Germline V CDR1 and CDR2: SGHTA, FQGTGA. Trimming took 2 bases from V and 4 from J; bases not matched to a gene: 7. Here the CDR3 reads CASSLGLGTSSDTQYF. The CDR3 DNA reads as TGTGCCAGCAGCTTAGGTTTGGGGACTAGCTCAGATACGCAGTATTTT.

In this sample, this clone turned up once. This chain connects TRBV5-4 to TRBJ2-5; a weak D match, TRBD1 (6 bases). The CDR3 has 14 residues. The ends were cut back, 4 bases at V and 0 bases at J, with 10 bases in the middle. Germline-derived CDR1 and CDR2 are SGHNT and YYREEE (reference sequence). CDR3 amino acids: CASSPRTDQETQYF. The CDR3, as DNA: TGTGCCAGCAGCCCCCGGACAGACCAAGAGACCCAGTACTTC.

This clone was observed a handful of times. The rearrangement joins TRBV5-1 to TRBJ2-3, with 7 bases identical to TRBD2. With 1 base clipped from V and 5 bases from J, the junction kept 19 bases outside the gene matches. CDR1 SGHRS and CDR2 YFSETQ come from the germline V gene. The CDR3 is 19 residues long. The CDR3 region is CASSLWGMITSDAGDTQYF. CDR3 nucleotides: TGCGCCAGCAGCTTGTGGGGGATGATTACTAGCGATGCCGGAGATACGCAGTATTTT. The variable domain in full, with the rest retrieved from reference TRBV5-1 and TRBJ2-3, is KAGVTQTPRYLIKTRGQQVTLSCSPISGHRSVSWYQQTPGQGLQFLFEYFSETQRNKGNFPGRFSGRQFSNSRSEMNVSTLELGDSALYLCASSLWGMITSDAGDTQYFGPGTRLTVL.

This clone has just one count. This chain uses TRBV5-6 with TRBJ2-7; 11 nucleotides line up with TRBD2. CDR1 and CDR2 (germline): SGHDT, YYEEEE. This CDR3 spans 15 amino acids. Trimming at V came to 1 base and at J to 4 bases, leaving 4 bases not matched to a gene. The CDR3 nucleotides are TGTGCCAGCAGCTTGAGGGGACTAGCGGTTTACGAGCAGTACGTC. Protein sequence: CASSLRGLAVYEQYV.

The chain recombines TRBV6-1 with TRBJ2-3; TRBD1 might be the D (6 bases). The germline V gene encodes CDR1 MNHNS and CDR2 SASEGT. CDR3 length: 16 amino acids. The germline V and J ends were trimmed by 4 bases and 0 bases, with 14 bases remaining between them. The CDR3 sequence: CASSAWTASSTDTQYF. DNA for the CDR3: TGTGCCAGCAGTGCCTGGACAGCTTCTAGCACAGATACGCAGTATTTT.

The chain couples TRBV28 to TRBJ1-2, with D unresolved. The V end lost 7 bases, the J end lost 4 bases, and 7 bases lay between the germline ends. The CDR3 sequence is 11 residues long. Germline V gene sequence: CDR1 MDHEN, CDR2 SYDVKM. Written as DNA, the CDR3 is TGTGCCAGCACCCATAGCTATGGCTACACCTTC. This sequence encodes CASTHSYGYTF.

J is TRBJ1-4 and V is TRBV14; 7 bases fit TRBD1. CDR3 length: 15 amino acids. The V gene's germline CDR1 is SGHDN and CDR2 FVKESK. Germline trimming cut 4 bases from V and 3 bases from J; bases unmatched to any gene: 5. The CDR3: CASSRRQGPNEKLFF. CDR3 DNA: TGTGCCAGCAGCCGAAGACAGGGACCTAATGAAAAACTGTTTTTT. Using reference TRBV14 and TRBJ1-4 for the parts outside the CDR3, the full variable domain is EAGVTQFPSHSVIEKGQTVTLRCDPISGHDNLYWYRRVMGKEIKFLLHFVKESKQDESGMPNNRFLAERTGGTYSTLKVQPAELEDSGVYFCASSRRQGPNEKLFFGSGTQLSVL.

This clone was seen repeatedly, ten times or more. V gene TRBV2 combines with J gene TRBJ2-7, with TRBD1 as a possible D gene (5 bases). Germline values: CDR1 SNHLY, CDR2 FYNNEI. The CDR3 is 15 amino acids. The V end lost 8 bases, the J end lost 7 bases, and 24 bases lay between the germline ends. This chain's CDR3 is CASSRQLQDLGEQYF. CDR3 nucleotides: TGTGCCAGCTCCCGACAGTTGCAGGACCTGGGGGAGCAGTACTTC.

The chain couples TRBV2 to TRBJ2-1, with 7 bases fitting TRBD1. CDR3 length: 15 residues. Looked up from germline, CDR1 is SNHLY and CDR2 is FYNNEI. V shed 6 bases, J shed 0 bases, and the junction held 5 bases outside the gene matches. In DNA form, the CDR3 reads TGTGCCAGCAGCCAGGGGGTAGGCTCCTACAATGAGCAGTTCTTC. It yields the protein CASSQGVGSYNEQFF.

The chain joins TRBV18 to TRBJ2-4, with 7 bases that match TRBD2. Trimming took 3 bases from V and 0 from J; bases not matched to a gene: 5. Germline V gives CDR1 KGHSH, CDR2 LQKENI. The CDR3 sequence is 16 residues long. CDR3 sequence reads: CASSPQAGLAKNIQYF. CDR3 nucleotide sequence: TGTGCCAGCTCACCTCAAGCGGGGTTAGCCAAAAACATTCAGTACTTC.

The J gene is TRBJ2-1, the V gene TRBV2; TRBD2 might be the D (5 bases). This CDR3 comprises 15 residues. Germline assignment: CDR1 SNHLY and CDR2 FYNNEI. With 3 bases removed from V and 5 bases from J, the gap between germline ends came to 14 bases. In DNA form, the CDR3 reads TGTGCCAGCAGTGATTGGCTAGCAGAGGACAATGAGCAGTTCTTC. Amino acid sequence: CASSDWLAEDNEQFF.

The V call is TRBV9, the J call TRBJ1-6, with D tentatively TRBD1 (6 bases). V was cut by 0 bases and J by 6 bases, with 7 bases left in between. Germline CDR1 SGDLS, CDR2 YYNGEE. The CDR3 extends over 14 amino acids. Here the CDR3 reads CASSVGTVNSPLHF. Written as DNA, the CDR3 is TGTGCCAGCAGCGTAGGGACAGTTAATTCACCCCTCCACTTT.

The rearrangement links TRBV6-5 to TRBJ1-4, with 7 bases aligning to TRBD1. The V gene's germline CDR1 is MNHEY and CDR2 SVGAGI. Losses at the gene ends were 5 bases for V and 8 bases for J; bases not matched to a gene: 11. CDR3 size: 15 residues. CDR3 loop: CASSPWDRSSEKLFF. CDR3 bases: TGTGCCAGCAGTCCCTGGGACAGATCTTCAGAAAAACTGTTTTTT.

This clone was detected a few times. V gene TRBV2 combines with J gene TRBJ1-6; 7 bases align to TRBD1. The ends lost 6 bases at V and 8 bases at J; junction bases unmatched: 7. The length of the CDR3 is 14 residues. Germline V lookup: CDR1 SNHLY, CDR2 FYNNEI. The CDR3 DNA sequence: TGTGCCAGCAGGCCCAGGGACAGTTATTCACCCCTCCACTTT. Residues: CASRPRDSYSPLHF.

This chain joins TRBV19 and TRBJ1-3; D gene ambiguous. This CDR3 spans 11 amino acids. Germline CDR1 and CDR2: LNHDA and SQIVND (reference sequence). CDR3 amino acids: CTVNSGNTIYF. The CDR3 nucleotides read TGTACGGTGAACTCTGGAAACACCATATATTTT.

The CDR3 DNA reads TGTGCCAGTAGCACTCAACGGGGCTACACCTTC. Residues: CASSTQRGYTF. This sequence joins TRBV19 and TRBJ1-2; D gene uncertain. V lost 6 bases, J lost 8 bases, and 10 bases lay in between. Looked up from germline, CDR1 is LNHDA and CDR2 is SQIVND (reference sequence). This CDR3 contains 11 residues.

The rearrangement links TRBV7-2 to TRBJ2-7; the match to TRBD2 covers 7 bases. CDR3 length equals 15 residues. Trimming cost V 0 bases and J 7 bases; bases outside gene matches: 9. Germline CDR1 and CDR2: SGHTA and FQGNSA. CDR3 residues: CASSLAWTSRGEQYF. Written as DNA, the CDR3 is TGTGCCAGCAGCTTAGCTTGGACTAGTCGGGGAGAGCAGTACTTC. Filled out from reference TRBV7-2 and TRBJ2-7, the complete variable domain reads GAGVSQSPSNKVTEKGKDVELRCDPISGHTALYWYRQSLGQGLEFLIYFQGNSAPDKSGLPSDRFSAERTGGSVSTLTIQRTQQEDSAVYLCASSLAWTSRGEQYFGPGTRLTVT.

The chain has TRBV7-9 and TRBJ1-2; perhaps TRBD1 as D (5 bases). This CDR3 contains 15 residues. Per the germline V gene, CDR1 is SEHNR and CDR2 is FQNEAQ (reference sequence). The germline V and J ends were trimmed by 6 bases and 0 bases, with 14 bases remaining between them. CDR3 region: CASSSTAGPNYGYTF. The DNA of the CDR3 is TGTGCCAGCAGTTCGACAGCGGGGCCTAACTATGGCTACACCTTC. Full variable domain (outside the CDR3, taken from reference TRBV7-9 and TRBJ1-2): DTGVSQNPRHKITKRGQNVTFRCDPISEHNRLYWYRQTLGQGPEFLTYFQNEAQLEKSRLLSDRFSAERPKGSFSTLEIQRTEQGDSAMYLCASSSTAGPNYGYTFGSGTRLTVV.

This clone was counted between two and nine times. The chain employs TRBV7-6 and TRBJ2-7, with 7 bases matching TRBD2. Looked up from germline, CDR1 is SGHVS and CDR2 is FNYEAQ. J was trimmed by 6 bases and V by 5 bases; bases with no gene match: 10. The CDR3 has 14 amino acids. The CDR3 coding sequence is TGTGCCAGCAGCACAACTAGCGTGGGAAGCGAGCAGTACTTC. This codes for CASSTTSVGSEQYF.

This chain uses TRBV7-8 with TRBJ1-5; 7 nucleotides align to TRBD1. The CDR3 totals 14 residues. CDR1 SGHVS and CDR2 FQNEAQ come from the germline V gene. Trimming cost V 5 bases and J 7 bases; bases outside gene matches: 8. The CDR3 coding sequence is TGTGCCAGCAGCCAGGACAGGACCAAACAGCCCCAGCATTTT. Translated, it gives CASSQDRTKQPQHF. Full variable domain (remainder filled in from reference TRBV7-8 and TRBJ1-5): GAGVSQSPRYKVAKRGQDVALRCDPISGHVSLFWYQQALGQGPEFLTYFQNEAQLDKSGLPSDRFFAERPEGSVSTLKIQRTQQEDSAVYLCASSQDRTKQPQHFGDGTRLSIL.

This clone counts as medium-sized. V and J are TRBV7-2 and TRBJ1-5; D might be TRBD1 (5 bases). This CDR3 comprises 14 residues. The germline gives CDR1 SGHTA, CDR2 FQGNSA. V was pared by 5 bases and J by 6 bases, with 14 bases between. The DNA for the CDR3 is TGTGCCAGCAGCCAGGGAGGGGAAGCTCAGCCCCAGCATTTT. This translates into CASSQGGEAQPQHF.

This chain joins TRBV7-3 and TRBJ1-2; the match to TRBD1 covers 9 bases. Unmatched junction bases numbered 10, after V lost 3 bases and J lost 8 bases. Germline V gene sequence: CDR1 SGHTA, CDR2 FQGTGA. The CDR3 spans 15 residues. In nucleotides, the CDR3 is TGTGCCAGCAGCTTCCGGAAACAGGGGGCTGAAGGCTACACCTTC. The encoded protein is CASSFRKQGAEGYTF.

Concerning this clone: Other DNA sequences from this sample encode an identical CDR3 as well. The chain employs TRBV7-9 and TRBJ2-7; D is unclear. The CDR3 has 12 amino acids. Germline assignment: CDR1 SEHNR and CDR2 FQNEAQ (reference sequence). The germline V and J ends were trimmed by 5 bases and 1 base, with 6 bases remaining between them. The CDR3 region is CASSGRSYEQYF. DNA of the CDR3: TGTGCCAGCAGCGGCCGTTCCTACGAGCAGTACTTC.

The chain has TRBV10-3 and TRBJ2-7; 9 bases agree with TRBD1. J was trimmed by 2 bases and V by 3 bases; bases with no gene match: 8. The CDR3 has 16 amino acids. Germline V gene lookup returns CDR1 ENHRY and CDR2 SYGVKD. The CDR3 protein is CAISDSNRGQPYEQYF. CDR3 sequence (DNA): TGTGCCATCAGTGACTCTAACAGGGGGCAACCCTACGAGCAGTACTTC.

This chain uses TRBV6-6 with TRBJ1-5; 9 nucleotides line up with TRBD1. V dropped 6 bases and J dropped 5; count of bases not matched to a gene: 11. The germline V gene encodes CDR1 MNHNY and CDR2 SVGAGI (reference sequence). This CDR3 is built from 16 residues. The CDR3 reads CASSPRTGEWYQPQHF. The CDR3 nucleotides read TGTGCCAGCAGCCCCCGGACAGGGGAATGGTATCAGCCCCAGCATTTT.

J is TRBJ2-7 and V is TRBV7-8; TRBD1 matches at 7 bases. The CDR3 has 14 amino acids. J was trimmed by 1 base and V by 0 bases; bases with no gene match: 0. Germline V gene lookup returns CDR1 SGHVS and CDR2 FQNEAQ. The CDR3 region is CASSLAGQSYEQYV. The CDR3 nucleotides are TGTGCCAGCAGCTTAGCGGGACAGTCCTACGAGCAGTACGTC.